This TCR beta chain originates from a study of blood T cell repertoires in COVID-19. Germline V gives CDR1 KGHSH, CDR2 LQKENI. The CDR3 runs 13 residues. With V trimmed by 8 bases and J by 1 base, 2 bases remained unmatched. Libraries were prepared by immunoSEQ multiplex PCR; TCRdb keeps only in-frame clonotypes and omits some of them. The table has 80,000 to 100,000 clones, roughly 90% seen once. The V and J genes are TRBV18 and TRBJ2-5; the match to TRBD2 covers 9 bases. The material sequenced was peripheral blood. This receptor was identified in a woman aged 50 to 60 with active or convalescent COVID-19. As DNA, the CDR3 is TGTGCCAGCGAGCGGGGGGTCCAAGAGACCCAGTACTTC. Amino acids: CASERGVQETQYF.